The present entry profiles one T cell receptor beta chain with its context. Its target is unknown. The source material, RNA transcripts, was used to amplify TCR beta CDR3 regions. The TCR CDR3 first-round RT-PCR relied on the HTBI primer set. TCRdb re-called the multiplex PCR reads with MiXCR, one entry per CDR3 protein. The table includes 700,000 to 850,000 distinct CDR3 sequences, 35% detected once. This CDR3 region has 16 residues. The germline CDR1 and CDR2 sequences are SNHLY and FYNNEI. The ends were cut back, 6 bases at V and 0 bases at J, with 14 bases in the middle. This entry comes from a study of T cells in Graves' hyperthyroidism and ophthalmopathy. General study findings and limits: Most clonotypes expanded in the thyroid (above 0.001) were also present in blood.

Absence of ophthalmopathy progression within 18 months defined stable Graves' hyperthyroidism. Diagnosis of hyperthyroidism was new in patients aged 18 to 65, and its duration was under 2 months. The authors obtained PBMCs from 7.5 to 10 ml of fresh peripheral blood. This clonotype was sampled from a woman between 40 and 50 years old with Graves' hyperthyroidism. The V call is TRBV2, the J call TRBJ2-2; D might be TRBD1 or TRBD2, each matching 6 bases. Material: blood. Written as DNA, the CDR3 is TGTGCCAGCAGGCTTAGAGGGGGGCCGAACACCGGGGAGCTGTTTTTT. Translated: CASRLRGGPNTGELFF. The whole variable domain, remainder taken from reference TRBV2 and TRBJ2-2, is EPEVTQTPSHQVTQMGQEVILRCVPISNHLYFYWYRQILGQKVEFLVSFYNNEISEKSEIFDDQFSVERPDGSNFTLKIRSTKLEDSAMYFCASRLRGGPNTGELFFGEGSRLTVL.